A single TCR beta chain is shown here with its context. Its antigen target is currently unknown. Per-nucleotide qualities are absent, and no much larger clonotype sits a single base away. Instrument on record: Illumina HiSeq 2500. TCR beta libraries were prepared by quantitative 5'-RACE with molecular barcodes. The source study handled its data this way. Disease-linked TCR variants were identified with a new computational method built on a probabilistic model of VDJ rearrangement. TCRdb's own reprocessing of the public reads used fastp at Q25 and MiXCR and kept productive beta chains. One record per CDR3 amino acid sequence lists the most common genes and DNA. These V and J calls derive from TCRdb rather than the authors' analysis. The sample records 200,000 to 250,000 distinct CDR3 sequences, around a quarter of which are singletons. Of the sample, about 7% is held by the ten largest clones. The CDR3 numbers 12 residues from cysteine through phenylalanine. The only DNA kept is the CDR3, 36 bases in frame from the first base. Trimming takes 3 bases from V and 8 bases from J, and the germline ends sit 10 bases apart.

This sample is drawn from a study of CD8 T cells in ankylosing spondylitis (dated by TCRdb to about 2017). Describing the broader study: T cell receptor beta repertoires were profiled in healthy donors and ankylosing spondylitis patients so that disease-linked TCR variants could be found. Samples of peripheral blood were taken, and for ankylosing spondylitis patients, synovial fluid was collected as well. The full study cohort comprised 25 or so ankylosing spondylitis patients and 110 or so healthy donors. Study-wide conclusions, independent of this receptor: Blood from ankylosing spondylitis patients appeared to be characterized by a TCR beta motif composed of under 10 highly homologous amino acid variants. The disease-linked clones showed a CD8+ phenotype and occurred at relatively low frequencies in peripheral blood. Some motif variants had previously been reported in the synovial fluid and blood of reactive arthritis patients, which suggests shared mechanisms of disease initiation. The disease-linked clones were reported as significantly enriched in matched synovial fluid samples from ankylosing spondylitis patients.

The chain couples TRBV12-3 or TRBV12-4 to TRBJ1-2, with a weak D call of TRBD1 (5 bases match). Input material: blood, either unsorted or a sorted T cell fraction (not recorded which). The clonotype originates from a male donor with ankylosing spondylitis or in good health (not recorded which). The CDR3 has the sequence CASSFLGQGYTF. The nucleotide sequence is TGTGCCAGCAGTTTTCTGGGGCAGGGCTACACCTTC.